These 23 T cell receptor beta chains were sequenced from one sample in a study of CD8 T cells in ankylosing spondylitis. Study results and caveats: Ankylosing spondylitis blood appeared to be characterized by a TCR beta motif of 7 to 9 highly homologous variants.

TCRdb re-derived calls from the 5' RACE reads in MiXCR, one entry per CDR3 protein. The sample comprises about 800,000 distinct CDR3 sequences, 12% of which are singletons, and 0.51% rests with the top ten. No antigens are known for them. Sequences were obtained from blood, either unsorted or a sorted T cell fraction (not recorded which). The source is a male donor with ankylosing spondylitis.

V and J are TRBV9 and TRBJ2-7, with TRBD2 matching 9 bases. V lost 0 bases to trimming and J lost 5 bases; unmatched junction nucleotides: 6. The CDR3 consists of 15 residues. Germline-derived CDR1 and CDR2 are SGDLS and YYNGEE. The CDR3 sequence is CASSVGTSEADEQYF. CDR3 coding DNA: TGTGCCAGCAGCGTAGGGACTAGCGAAGCTGACGAGCAGTACTTC.

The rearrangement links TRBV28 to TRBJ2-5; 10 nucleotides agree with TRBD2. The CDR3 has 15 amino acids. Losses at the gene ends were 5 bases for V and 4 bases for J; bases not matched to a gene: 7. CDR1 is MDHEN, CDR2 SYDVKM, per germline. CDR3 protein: CASSTQAGGAETQYF. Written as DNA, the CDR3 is TGTGCCAGCAGTACTCAAGCGGGAGGGGCAGAGACCCAGTACTTC.

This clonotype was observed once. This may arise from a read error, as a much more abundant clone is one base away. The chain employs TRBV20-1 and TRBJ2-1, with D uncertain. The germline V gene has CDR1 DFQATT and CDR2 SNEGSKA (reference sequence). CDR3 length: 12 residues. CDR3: CSADPAYNERFF. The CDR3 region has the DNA TGCAGTGCCGATCCAGCCTACAATGAGCGGTTCTTC.

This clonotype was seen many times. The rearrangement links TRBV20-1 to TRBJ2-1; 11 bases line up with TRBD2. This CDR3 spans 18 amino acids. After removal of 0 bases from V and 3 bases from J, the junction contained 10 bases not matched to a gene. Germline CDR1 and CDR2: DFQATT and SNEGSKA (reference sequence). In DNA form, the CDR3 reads TGCAGTGCTAGAGATCAATCCGGGACTAGCGGATACTACAATGAGCAGTTCTTC. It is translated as CSARDQSGTSGYYNEQFF.

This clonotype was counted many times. Here the CDR3 DNA reads TGTGCCAGCAGCAAAGAAAGGGGTAAGAGCCCATCCTACGAGCAGTACTTC. Its protein product is CASSKERGKSPSYEQYF. V usage is TRBV7-9 and J usage is TRBJ2-7; weak D call: TRBD1 (5 bases). Germline loops: CDR1 SEHNR, CDR2 FQNEAQ (reference sequence). The length of the CDR3 is 17 residues. Between the trimmed V and J ends, which lost 5 bases and 1 base, there was a span of 21 bases.

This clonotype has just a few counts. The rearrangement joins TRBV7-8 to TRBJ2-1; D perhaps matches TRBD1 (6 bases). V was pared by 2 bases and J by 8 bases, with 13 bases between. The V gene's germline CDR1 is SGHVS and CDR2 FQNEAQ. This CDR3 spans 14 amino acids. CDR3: CASSLSGDKDEQFF. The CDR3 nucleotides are TGTGCCAGCAGCTTATCCGGGGACAAAGATGAGCAGTTCTTC.

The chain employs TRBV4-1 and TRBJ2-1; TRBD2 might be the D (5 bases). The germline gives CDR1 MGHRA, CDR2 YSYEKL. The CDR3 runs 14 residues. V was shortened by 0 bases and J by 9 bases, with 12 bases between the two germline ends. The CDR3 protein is CASSQDERIGEQFF. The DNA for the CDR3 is TGCGCCAGCAGCCAAGATGAGCGGATCGGTGAGCAGTTCTTC.

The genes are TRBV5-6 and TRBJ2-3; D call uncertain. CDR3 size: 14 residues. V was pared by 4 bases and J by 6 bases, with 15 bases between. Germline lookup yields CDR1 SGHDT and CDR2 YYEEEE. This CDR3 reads CASSLPGDKDTQYF. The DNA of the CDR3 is TGTGCCAGCAGCCTCCCAGGAGACAAGGATACGCAGTATTTT.

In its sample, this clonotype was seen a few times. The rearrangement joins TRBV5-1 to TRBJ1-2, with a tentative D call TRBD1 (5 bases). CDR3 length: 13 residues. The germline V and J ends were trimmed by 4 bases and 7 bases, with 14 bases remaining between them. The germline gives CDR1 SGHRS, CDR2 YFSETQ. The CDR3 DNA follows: TGCGCCAGCAGCACGCAGGGTTTAACTGGCTACACCTTC. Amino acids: CASSTQGLTGYTF.

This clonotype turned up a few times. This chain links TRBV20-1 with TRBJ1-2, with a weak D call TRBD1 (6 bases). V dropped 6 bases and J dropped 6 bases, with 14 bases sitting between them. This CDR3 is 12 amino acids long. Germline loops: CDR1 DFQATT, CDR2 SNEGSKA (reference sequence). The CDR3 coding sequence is TGCAGTGCACCAAACAGGGAGGATGGCTACACCTTC. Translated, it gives CSAPNREDGYTF.

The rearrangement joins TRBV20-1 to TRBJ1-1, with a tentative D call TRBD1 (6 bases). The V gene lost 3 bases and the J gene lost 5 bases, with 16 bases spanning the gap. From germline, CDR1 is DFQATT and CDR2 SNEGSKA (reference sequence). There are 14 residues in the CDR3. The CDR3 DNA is TGCAGTGCTAGCGGGGGACACGAACTAACTGAAGCTTTCTTT. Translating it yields CSASGGHELTEAFF.

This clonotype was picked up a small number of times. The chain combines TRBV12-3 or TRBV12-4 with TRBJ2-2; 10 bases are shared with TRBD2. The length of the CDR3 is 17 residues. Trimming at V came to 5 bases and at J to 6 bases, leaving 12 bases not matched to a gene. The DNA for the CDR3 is TGTGCCAGCAGTCCCCGGCGGAGCGGGGGGGTGGCCGGGGAGCTGTTTTTT. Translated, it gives CASSPRRSGGVAGELFF.

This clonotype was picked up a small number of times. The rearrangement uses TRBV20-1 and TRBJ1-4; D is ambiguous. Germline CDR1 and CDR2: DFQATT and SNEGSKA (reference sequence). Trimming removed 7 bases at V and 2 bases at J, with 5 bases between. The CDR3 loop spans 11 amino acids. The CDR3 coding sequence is TGCAGTGGAGTTACTAATGAAAAACTGTTTTTT. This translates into CSGVTNEKLFF.

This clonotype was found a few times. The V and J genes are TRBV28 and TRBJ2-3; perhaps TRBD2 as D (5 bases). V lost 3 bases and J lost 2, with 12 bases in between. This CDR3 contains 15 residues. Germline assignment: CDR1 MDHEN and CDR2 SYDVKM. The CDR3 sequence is CASSLIGETTDTQYF. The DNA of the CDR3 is TGTGCCAGCAGTTTGATTGGGGAGACCACAGATACGCAGTATTTT.

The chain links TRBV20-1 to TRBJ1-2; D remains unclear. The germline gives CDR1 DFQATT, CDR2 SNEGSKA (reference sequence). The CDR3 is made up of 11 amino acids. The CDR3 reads CRMTVNYGYTF. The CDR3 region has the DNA TGCAGGATGACCGTTAACTATGGCTACACCTTC.

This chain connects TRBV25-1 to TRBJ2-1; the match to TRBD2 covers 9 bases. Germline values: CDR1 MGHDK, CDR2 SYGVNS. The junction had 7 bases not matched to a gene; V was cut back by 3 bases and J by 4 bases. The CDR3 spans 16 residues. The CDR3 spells CASSDPTSGWYNEQFF. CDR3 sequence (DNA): TGTGCCAGCAGTGACCCAACTAGCGGGTGGTACAATGAGCAGTTCTTC.

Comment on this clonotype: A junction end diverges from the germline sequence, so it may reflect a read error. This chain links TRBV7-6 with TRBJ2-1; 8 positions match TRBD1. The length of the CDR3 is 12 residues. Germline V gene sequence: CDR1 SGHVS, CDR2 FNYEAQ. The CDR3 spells CASSLAQGARLF. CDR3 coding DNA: TGTGCCAGCAGCTTAGCGCAGGGGGCGAGGCTCTTC.

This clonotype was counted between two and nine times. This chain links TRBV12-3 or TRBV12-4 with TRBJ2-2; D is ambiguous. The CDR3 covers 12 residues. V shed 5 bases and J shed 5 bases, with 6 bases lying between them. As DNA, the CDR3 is TGTGCCAGCAGTCCCCAGACCGGGGAGCTGTTTTTT. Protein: CASSPQTGELFF.

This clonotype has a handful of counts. CDR3 nucleotides: TGCGCCAGCAGTAAGTCCCAGGGTCCGCAAGAGACCCAGTACTTC. Protein: CASSKSQGPQETQYF. The chain carries TRBV5-1 and TRBJ2-5; tentatively, D is TRBD1 (5 bases). Trimming removed 5 bases at V and 2 bases at J, with 16 bases between. From germline, CDR1 is SGHRS and CDR2 YFSETQ. The CDR3 runs 15 residues. Based on the CDR3 plus reference TRBV5-1 and TRBJ2-5, the full variable domain is KAGVTQTPRYLIKTRGQQVTLSCSPISGHRSVSWYQQTPGQGLQFLFEYFSETQRNKGNFPGRFSGRQFSNSRSEMNVSTLELGDSALYLCASSKSQGPQETQYFGPGTRLLVL.

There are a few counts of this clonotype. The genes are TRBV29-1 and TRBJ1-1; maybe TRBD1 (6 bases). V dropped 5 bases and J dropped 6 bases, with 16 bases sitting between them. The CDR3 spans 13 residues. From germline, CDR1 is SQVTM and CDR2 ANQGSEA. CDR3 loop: CSVRGAGAPEAFF. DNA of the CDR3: TGCAGCGTTAGGGGGGCAGGGGCGCCTGAAGCTTTCTTT.

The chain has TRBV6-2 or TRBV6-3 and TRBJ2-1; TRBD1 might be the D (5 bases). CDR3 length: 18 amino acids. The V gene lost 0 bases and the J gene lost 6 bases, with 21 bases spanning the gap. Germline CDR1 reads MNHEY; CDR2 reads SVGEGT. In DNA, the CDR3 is TGTGCCAGCAGTTACTCCTGGACACCTGTAGGCAAGGCCAATGAGCAGTTCTTC. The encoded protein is CASSYSWTPVGKANEQFF.

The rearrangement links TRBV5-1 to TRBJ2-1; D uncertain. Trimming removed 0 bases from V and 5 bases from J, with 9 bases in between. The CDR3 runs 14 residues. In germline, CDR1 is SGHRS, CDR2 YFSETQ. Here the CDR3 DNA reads TGCGCCAGCAGCTTGGCCGGGCCAGACAATGAGCAGTTCTTC. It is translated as CASSLAGPDNEQFF.

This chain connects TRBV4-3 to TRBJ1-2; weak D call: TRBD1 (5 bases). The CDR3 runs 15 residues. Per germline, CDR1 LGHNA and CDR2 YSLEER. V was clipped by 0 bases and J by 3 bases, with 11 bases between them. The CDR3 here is CASSQDRDGDYGYTF. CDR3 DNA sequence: TGCGCCAGCAGCCAAGACCGGGACGGGGACTATGGCTACACCTTC.